This entry is about one T cell receptor (beta chain). These data originate in a study of T cells in Graves' hyperthyroidism and ophthalmopathy. Germline CDR1 is PRHDT and CDR2 is FYEKMQ (reference sequence). The V end was cut by 4 bases, the J end by 7 bases, with 11 bases between. The CDR3 runs 13 residues. Newly diagnosed hyperthyroidism patients aged 18 to 65 years had disease lasting under 2 months. Amplified regions were TCR beta CDR3 sequences from RNA transcripts. The TCR CDR3 was amplified in a first-round RT-PCR using the HTBI primer set. One entry per CDR3 protein results from TCRdb running MiXCR on the multiplex PCR reads. The table includes about 840,000 distinct CDR3 sequences, roughly 40% detected once.

This clonotype was obtained from a man aged 18 to 30 with Graves' hyperthyroidism. Sequencing was carried out using blood. This rearrangement joins TRBV13 to TRBJ1-5, with D hard to call. In DNA, the CDR3 is TGTGCCAGCAGCTCGGCAGCGGGGCAGCCCCAGCATTTT. Translation gives CASSSAAGQPQHF. The full variable domain, rest sourced from reference TRBV13 and TRBJ1-5, is AAGVIQSPRHLIKEKRETATLKCYPIPRHDTVYWYQQGPGQDPQFLISFYEKMQSDKGSIPDRFSAQQFSDYHSELNMSSLELGDSALYFCASSSAAGQPQHFGDGTRLSIL.